Listed below are T cell receptor beta chains from one sample, sequenced in a study of siplizumab effects on memory and regulatory T cells. Using immunoSEQ multiplex PCR, the repertoire was profiled, and TCRdb retains in-frame clones only, with some absent. This sample has more than 95,000 clones, with more than 85% found just once. Sample: CD4+ T cells sorted from blood. Receptors originate from a human donor in good health. Each CDR3 is given with its conserved first and last residue. Each record gives: clone size, V gene, D gene, J gene, CDR3 length, CDR3 protein, CDR3 DNA. The D gene is left open where the match is weak. Clone size is stated in some rows and not others, as once, few, many or a class when expanded.

.	TRBV30	.	TRBJ1-6	17	CACTGSWRGSYNSPLHF	TGTGCCTGTACGGGTAGCTGGAGGGGCTCCTATAATTCACCCCTCCACTTT
.	TRBV19	TRBD1	TRBJ1-2	17	CASSRSAGGSSSYGYTF	TGTGCCAGTAGTAGGTCGGCAGGGGGATCCTCCAGCTATGGCTACACCTTC
.	TRBV19	.	TRBJ1-5	15	CASNLATGGLQPQHF	TGTGCCAGTAATCTAGCGACGGGGGGTCTTCAGCCCCAGCATTTT
.	TRBV9	.	TRBJ2-5	15	CASSVGLTRKETQYF	TGTGCCAGCAGCGTAGGGTTGACTAGGAAAGAGACCCAGTACTTC
.	TRBV9	.	TRBJ2-1	13	CASSSNAYNEQFF	TGTGCCAGCAGTTCGAATGCCTACAATGAGCAGTTCTTC
.	TRBV29-1	.	TRBJ1-3	12	CSVEDAGNTIYF	TGCAGCGTTGAGGACGCTGGAAACACCATATATTTT
.	TRBV6-6	.	TRBJ1-6	15	CASSYGLGYNSPLHF	TGTGCCAGCAGTTACGGGTTAGGCTATAATTCACCCCTCCACTTT
once	TRBV30	.	TRBJ1-6	10	CAWGLATLHF	TGTGCCTGGGGGCTAGCAACCCTCCACTTT
.	TRBV6-6	.	TRBJ1-1	13	CASSYRTYTEAFF	TGTGCCAGCAGTTACAGGACATACACTGAAGCTTTCTTT
.	TRBV7-9	.	TRBJ1-1	13	CASSSSANTEAFF	TGTGCCAGCAGCTCATCAGCGAACACTGAAGCTTTCTTT
once	TRBV7-9	.	TRBJ1-2	13	CASSPPAGNGYTF	TGTGCCAGCAGCCCCCCGGCGGGGAATGGCTACACCTTC
.	TRBV29-1	.	TRBJ1-1	13	CSVRSFSNTEAFF	TGCAGCGTTCGGTCTTTTTCCAACACTGAAGCTTTCTTT
.	TRBV2	TRBD2	TRBJ2-2	16	CASSDRASGSTGELFF	TGTGCCAGCAGTGATAGGGCTAGCGGGAGCACCGGGGAGCTGTTTTTT
.	TRBV19	TRBD1	TRBJ1-5	15	CASSIVRQGDQPQHF	TGTGCCAGTAGTATAGTTAGGCAGGGGGATCAGCCCCAGCATTTT
.	TRBV27	.	TRBJ2-2	16	CASRGSDSRVAGELFF	TGTGCCAGCAGGGGGTCGGACTCCAGGGTCGCCGGGGAGCTGTTTTTT
.	TRBV15	.	TRBJ2-7	15	CATSRDRDRTYEQYF	TGTGCCACCAGCAGAGATCGCGACAGAACCTACGAGCAGTACTTC
.	TRBV29-1	.	TRBJ1-4	11	CSVWDTEKLFF	TGCAGCGTTTGGGATACTGAAAAACTGTTTTTT
.	TRBV19	.	TRBJ1-2	16	CASSPGLPILTTGYTF	TGTGCCAGTAGTCCGGGACTCCCCATTTTGACTACGGGCTACACCTTC
.	TRBV4-2	.	TRBJ2-1	15	CASSQALARYNEQFF	TGTGCCAGCAGCCAAGCACTAGCTCGCTACAATGAGCAGTTCTTC
.	TRBV19	TRBD1	TRBJ1-5	13	CASTRQGDQPQHF	TGTGCCAGTACCAGACAGGGGGATCAGCCCCAGCATTTT
.	TRBV10-3	TRBD2	TRBJ2-1	16	CAISAPTSGSVHEQFF	TGTGCCATCAGTGCGCCGACTAGCGGGAGTGTCCATGAGCAGTTCTTC
.	TRBV19	.	TRBJ1-6	14	CASSRTVWGSPLHF	TGTGCCAGTAGCCGGACAGTTTGGGGTTCACCCCTCCACTTT
.	TRBV11-3	.	TRBJ1-2	14	CASSSQTQVAGYTF	TGTGCCAGCAGCTCCCAAACCCAAGTCGCCGGCTACACCTTC
.	TRBV4-1	.	TRBJ1-1	17	CASSQVQSFSTYAEAFF	TGCGCCAGCAGCCAAGTCCAGTCCTTTTCCACGTACGCTGAAGCTTTCTTT
.	TRBV19	TRBD1	TRBJ2-6	19	CASSIATGTASRGANVLTF	TGTGCCAGTAGTATAGCCACCGGGACAGCCTCTCGTGGGGCCAACGTCCTGACTTTC
.	TRBV10-1	.	TRBJ1-6	13	CASSDQGNSPLHF	TGCGCCAGCAGTGACCAGGGAAATTCACCCCTCCACTTT
.	TRBV30	.	TRBJ2-5	11	CAWGLLESLYF	TGTGCCTGGGGGCTCCTGGAGAGCTTGTACTTC
once	TRBV30	.	TRBJ2-3	12	CAWSPGSNTQYF	TGTGCCTGGAGTCCGGGCAGTAATACGCAGTATTTT
.	TRBV7-2	TRBD2	TRBJ2-1	13	CASKGLGYNEQFF	TGTGCCAGTAAGGGACTAGGCTACAATGAGCAGTTCTTC
few	TRBV4-1	.	TRBJ1-2	16	CASSQDPGRPNYGYTF	TGCGCCAGCAGCCAAGATCCGGGCCGACCTAACTATGGCTACACCTTC